The clone carrying this T cell receptor (beta chain) was seen only a few times. Within the sample, other DNA sequences also encode this same CDR3. This specimen belongs to a study of blood T cell repertoires in COVID-19. Libraries were prepared by immunoSEQ multiplex PCR; TCRdb keeps only in-frame clonotypes and omits some of them. The sample holds 100,000 to 150,000 clones; roughly 87% are singletons and the top ten take 25% to 30%. Germline values: CDR1 SGHDT, CDR2 YYEEEE. This CDR3 comprises 13 residues. V lost 4 bases and J lost 2, with 10 bases in between. The clonotype originates from a woman at least 80 years old with acute or convalescent COVID-19. This chain links TRBV5-6 with TRBJ2-7; D is unresolved. Sequencing was performed on peripheral blood. CDR3 DNA sequence: TGTGCCAGCAGCCCCGGGTCCCCCTACGAGCAGTACTTC. Its protein product is CASSPGSPYEQYF.